These T cell receptor beta chains were read from a single sample in a study of cytomegalovirus exposure and HLA in healthy donors. Measured with immunoSEQ multiplex PCR; TCRdb has only the in-frame clones, and not every one. Among over 110,000 clones listed, roughly 80% were seen once. Sequenced sample: PBMCs. The receptors were sampled from a man in his forties in good health and CMV-seronegative. CDR3s include the opening cysteine and the closing phenylalanine or tryptophan. D genes are given only for firm matches. Size tells how often a clone was seen (once, few, many) or the class of an expanded clone, and some rows leave it out.

J gene: TRBJ1-5; V gene: TRBV19; D gene: TRBD1; clone size: -; CDR3 protein: CASSILRGQGANSNQPQHF; CDR3 DNA: TGTGCCAGTAGTATCTTGAGGGGACAGGGGGCAAATAGCAATCAGCCCCAGCATTTT
J gene: TRBJ2-7; V gene: TRBV9; D gene: -; clone size: -; CDR3 protein: CASSVGQSYEQYF; CDR3 DNA: TGTGCCAGCAGCGTAGGGCAGTCCTACGAGCAGTACTTC
J gene: TRBJ2-1; V gene: TRBV10-2; D gene: -; clone size: -; CDR3 protein: CASSVGGYNEQFF; CDR3 DNA: TGCGCCAGCAGTGTGGGCGGGTACAATGAGCAGTTCTTC
J gene: TRBJ1-2; V gene: TRBV6-5; D gene: TRBD1; clone size: -; CDR3 protein: CASSYSDRSYGYTF; CDR3 DNA: TGTGCCAGCAGTTACTCGGACAGGTCCTATGGCTACACCTTC
J gene: TRBJ1-2; V gene: TRBV15; D gene: -; clone size: -; CDR3 protein: CATSKPLGRGSGYTF; CDR3 DNA: TGTGCCACCAGCAAACCTTTGGGGCGGGGAAGTGGCTACACCTTC
J gene: TRBJ2-2; V gene: TRBV7-9; D gene: -; clone size: few; CDR3 protein: CASLNRAANTGELFF; CDR3 DNA: TGTGCCAGCCTTAACAGGGCCGCGAACACCGGGGAGCTGTTTTTT
J gene: TRBJ1-2; V gene: TRBV19; D gene: TRBD1; clone size: -; CDR3 protein: CASTSQGAFGYTF; CDR3 DNA: TGTGCCAGTACCTCCCAGGGGGCTTTTGGCTACACCTTC
J gene: TRBJ2-1; V gene: TRBV10-2; D gene: TRBD2; clone size: few; CDR3 protein: CASNLADNEQFF; CDR3 DNA: TGCGCCAGCAACCTAGCGGACAATGAGCAGTTCTTC
J gene: TRBJ1-2; V gene: TRBV6-5; D gene: -; clone size: -; CDR3 protein: CASSYEGNYGYTF; CDR3 DNA: TGTGCCAGCAGTTACGAGGGTAATTATGGCTACACCTTC
J gene: TRBJ2-2; V gene: TRBV5-1; D gene: TRBD2; clone size: -; CDR3 protein: CASSRGTSGINTGELFF; CDR3 DNA: TGCGCCAGCAGCAGAGGGACTAGCGGGATTAACACCGGGGAGCTGTTTTTT
J gene: TRBJ2-1; V gene: TRBV7-2; D gene: -; clone size: -; CDR3 protein: CASSLMPRGKDNEQFF; CDR3 DNA: TGTGCCAGCAGCTTAATGCCGCGGGGTAAGGACAATGAGCAGTTCTTC
J gene: TRBJ1-6; V gene: TRBV19; D gene: TRBD1; clone size: -; CDR3 protein: CASSFQGVSSYNSPLHF; CDR3 DNA: TGTGCCAGTAGTTTTCAGGGGGTCAGCTCCTATAATTCACCCCTCCACTTT
J gene: TRBJ1-2; V gene: TRBV4-1; D gene: TRBD1; clone size: once; CDR3 protein: CASSQESTGYGYTF; CDR3 DNA: TGCGCCAGCAGCCAAGAGTCGACAGGGTATGGCTACACCTTC
J gene: TRBJ2-6; V gene: TRBV5-1; D gene: -; clone size: -; CDR3 protein: CASSSQSGANVLTF; CDR3 DNA: TGCGCCAGCAGCTCTCAGTCTGGGGCCAACGTCCTGACTTTC
J gene: TRBJ2-2; V gene: TRBV7-6; D gene: -; clone size: once; CDR3 protein: CASSLAAGTNTGELFF; CDR3 DNA: TGTGCCAGCAGCTTAGCAGCCGGGACAAACACCGGGGAGCTGTTTTTT
J gene: TRBJ1-1; V gene: TRBV29-1; D gene: -; clone size: few; CDR3 protein: CSVHRDSNTEAFF; CDR3 DNA: TGCAGCGTTCACCGGGACTCGAACACTGAAGCTTTCTTT
J gene: TRBJ1-5; V gene: TRBV18; D gene: TRBD1; clone size: -; CDR3 protein: CASSPTGDGQPQHF; CDR3 DNA: TGTGCCAGCTCACCAACAGGGGATGGGCAGCCCCAGCATTTT
J gene: TRBJ1-2; V gene: TRBV5-6; D gene: TRBD1; clone size: -; CDR3 protein: CASSLAHYGQARGYTF; CDR3 DNA: TGTGCCAGCAGCTTGGCCCACTACGGACAGGCGCGTGGCTACACCTTC
J gene: TRBJ2-3; V gene: TRBV6-5; D gene: -; clone size: -; CDR3 protein: CASSYSRGSADTQYF; CDR3 DNA: TGTGCCAGCAGTTACTCGAGGGGGTCGGCAGATACGCAGTATTTT
J gene: TRBJ2-7; V gene: TRBV5-4; D gene: -; clone size: -; CDR3 protein: CASSKGHPPGTYEQYF; CDR3 DNA: TGTGCCAGCAGCAAGGGACATCCCCCGGGCACCTACGAGCAGTACTTC
J gene: TRBJ2-5; V gene: TRBV2; D gene: TRBD1; clone size: -; CDR3 protein: CASSPVDRDQETQYF; CDR3 DNA: TGTGCCAGCAGTCCGGTTGACAGGGACCAAGAGACCCAGTACTTC
J gene: TRBJ1-2; V gene: TRBV5-1; D gene: TRBD1; clone size: -; CDR3 protein: CASSLELQGTYGYTF; CDR3 DNA: TGCGCCAGCAGCTTAGAACTACAGGGGACCTATGGCTACACCTTC
J gene: TRBJ1-5; V gene: TRBV4-1; D gene: -; clone size: -; CDR3 protein: CASSQVGHSNQPQHF; CDR3 DNA: TGCGCCAGCAGCCAAGTGGGACACAGCAATCAGCCCCAGCATTTT
J gene: TRBJ2-2; V gene: TRBV10-1; D gene: TRBD2; clone size: -; CDR3 protein: CASSEGLGTSGYTGELFF; CDR3 DNA: TGCGCCAGCAGTGAGGGACTAGGGACTAGCGGCTACACCGGGGAGCTGTTTTTT
J gene: TRBJ1-1; V gene: TRBV7-3; D gene: -; clone size: -; CDR3 protein: CASSLTAGTNTEAFF; CDR3 DNA: TGTGCCAGCAGCTTAACTGCGGGGACGAACACTGAAGCTTTCTTT
J gene: TRBJ2-2; V gene: TRBV5-6; D gene: TRBD2; clone size: once; CDR3 protein: CASSLALGGAGELFF; CDR3 DNA: TGTGCCAGCAGCTTGGCTCTCGGGGGGGCCGGGGAGCTGTTTTTT
J gene: TRBJ2-1; V gene: TRBV5-6; D gene: -; clone size: -; CDR3 protein: CASSLGLKLYNEQFF; CDR3 DNA: TGTGCCAGCAGCTTGGGTCTAAAACTCTACAATGAGCAGTTCTTC
J gene: TRBJ2-5; V gene: TRBV5-1; D gene: TRBD2; clone size: few; CDR3 protein: CASSPGLAGPQETQYF; CDR3 DNA: TGCGCCAGCAGCCCCGGACTAGCGGGGCCACAAGAGACCCAGTACTTC
J gene: TRBJ2-1; V gene: TRBV7-9; D gene: -; clone size: -; CDR3 protein: CASSFYEQFF; CDR3 DNA: TGTGCCAGCAGCTTCTATGAGCAGTTCTTC
J gene: TRBJ2-5; V gene: TRBV14; D gene: TRBD2; clone size: -; CDR3 protein: CANFSRLAQETQYF; CDR3 DNA: TGTGCCAACTTCTCCCGACTAGCTCAAGAGACCCAGTACTTC
J gene: TRBJ2-3; V gene: TRBV19; D gene: TRBD2; clone size: -; CDR3 protein: CASSRTSGGAVGSDTQYF; CDR3 DNA: TGTGCCAGTAGTCGGACTAGCGGGGGGGCGGTCGGGTCAGATACGCAGTATTTT
J gene: TRBJ2-5; V gene: TRBV15; D gene: -; clone size: -; CDR3 protein: CATSIGSQETQYF; CDR3 DNA: TGTGCCACCAGCATCGGGAGCCAAGAGACCCAGTACTTC
J gene: TRBJ1-6; V gene: TRBV6-1; D gene: TRBD1; clone size: -; CDR3 protein: CASSDLGTGNSPLHF; CDR3 DNA: TGTGCCAGCAGTGATCTAGGGACAGGGAATTCCCCCCTCCACTTT
J gene: TRBJ2-7; V gene: TRBV4-1; D gene: -; clone size: -; CDR3 protein: CASSHEYTGTRSSYEQYF; CDR3 DNA: TGCGCCAGCAGCCATGAGTACACAGGGACCAGGAGCTCCTACGAGCAGTACTTC
J gene: TRBJ2-1; V gene: TRBV19; D gene: -; clone size: -; CDR3 protein: CASSIQQGRNEQFF; CDR3 DNA: TGTGCCAGTAGTATACAACAGGGAAGGAATGAGCAGTTCTTC
J gene: TRBJ2-7; V gene: TRBV7-6; D gene: -; clone size: -; CDR3 protein: CASSPAGRNYEQYF; CDR3 DNA: TGTGCCAGCAGCCCCGCGGGACGGAACTACGAGCAGTACTTC
J gene: TRBJ2-7; V gene: TRBV19; D gene: TRBD1; clone size: -; CDR3 protein: CASSPRGQGLQYF; CDR3 DNA: TGTGCCAGTAGTCCCCGCGGACAGGGGTTGCAGTACTTC
J gene: TRBJ2-1; V gene: TRBV2; D gene: TRBD1; clone size: once; CDR3 protein: CASPGQGLVDEQFF; CDR3 DNA: TGTGCCAGCCCGGGACAGGGGTTGGTCGATGAGCAGTTCTTC
J gene: TRBJ2-2; V gene: TRBV7-9; D gene: TRBD1; clone size: -; CDR3 protein: CASSVSDRGTGELFF; CDR3 DNA: TGTGCCAGCAGCGTATCTGACAGGGGGACCGGGGAGCTGTTTTTT
J gene: TRBJ2-2; V gene: TRBV10-3; D gene: -; clone size: once; CDR3 protein: CAISEWGPGELFF; CDR3 DNA: TGTGCCATCAGTGAATGGGGGCCGGGGGAGCTGTTTTTT
J gene: TRBJ2-5; V gene: TRBV11-2; D gene: -; clone size: -; CDR3 protein: CASSLVGQRPETQYF; CDR3 DNA: TGTGCCAGCAGCTTAGTTGGTCAGCGGCCGGAGACCCAGTACTTC
J gene: TRBJ1-1; V gene: TRBV5-1; D gene: -; clone size: -; CDR3 protein: CASSLRGYTEAFF; CDR3 DNA: TGCGCCAGCAGCTTAAGGGGATACACTGAAGCTTTCTTT
J gene: TRBJ2-5; V gene: TRBV6-5; D gene: -; clone size: -; CDR3 protein: CASSYYTMNRETQYF; CDR3 DNA: TGTGCCAGCAGTTACTACACTATGAACCGGGAGACCCAGTACTTC
J gene: TRBJ2-2; V gene: TRBV4-2; D gene: TRBD2; clone size: -; CDR3 protein: CASSQEPLAAGELFF; CDR3 DNA: TGTGCCAGCAGCCAAGAGCCCCTAGCGGCCGGGGAGCTGTTTTTT
J gene: TRBJ1-3; V gene: TRBV30; D gene: -; clone size: -; CDR3 protein: CAWSVQHPGLANSGNTIYF; CDR3 DNA: TGTGCCTGGAGTGTACAGCACCCCGGATTGGCAAACTCTGGAAACACCATATATTTT
J gene: TRBJ1-3; V gene: TRBV7-9; D gene: TRBD1; clone size: few; CDR3 protein: CASSDDRGLSGNTIYF; CDR3 DNA: TGTGCCAGCAGCGACGACAGGGGGCTTTCTGGAAACACCATATATTTT